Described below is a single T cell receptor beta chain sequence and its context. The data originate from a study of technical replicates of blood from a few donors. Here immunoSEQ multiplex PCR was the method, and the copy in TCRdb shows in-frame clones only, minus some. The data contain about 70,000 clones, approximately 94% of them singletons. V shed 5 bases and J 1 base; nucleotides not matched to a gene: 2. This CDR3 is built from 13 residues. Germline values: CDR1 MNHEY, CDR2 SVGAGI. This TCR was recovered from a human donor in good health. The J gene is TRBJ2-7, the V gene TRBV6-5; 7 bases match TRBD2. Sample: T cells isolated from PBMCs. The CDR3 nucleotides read TGTGCCAGCAGTCCGGGGGGTTCCTACGAGCAGTACTTC. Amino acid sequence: CASSPGGSYEQYF.